Below are 28 T cell receptor beta chains sequenced from a single sample in a study of T cell changes during pregnancy in multiple sclerosis. Clones were read by immunoSEQ multiplex PCR, and TCRdb kept only the in-frame ones, dropping some. In the table there are some 55,000 clones, around 87% of which are singletons. Material: peripheral blood from another person, used as feeder cells. These receptors were collected from a human donor whose cells served as feeder cells for cultures in a pregnancy study.

The chain joins TRBV2 to TRBJ2-1; TRBD1 is a possible D gene (5 bases). The germline V gene encodes CDR1 SNHLY and CDR2 FYNNEI. V lost 6 bases and J 6 bases, leaving 18 bases between the germline ends. CDR3 size: 15 residues. This chain's CDR3 is CASRTQGLSSNEQFF. The DNA of the CDR3 is TGTGCCAGCAGAACCCAGGGTCTGTCTAGCAATGAGCAGTTCTTC.

The rearrangement uses TRBV30 and TRBJ2-7; 11 bases map to TRBD2. This CDR3 contains 15 residues. Germline-derived CDR1 and CDR2 are GTSNPN and SVGIG (reference sequence). With 2 bases clipped from V and 2 bases from J, the junction kept 5 bases outside the gene matches. The CDR3 DNA reads TGTGCCTGGAGTAGGAGGACTAGCGGGCCCTACGAGCAGTACTTC. This gives the protein CAWSRRTSGPYEQYF. Complete variable domain (other parts from reference TRBV30 and TRBJ2-7): SQTIHQWPATLVQPVGSPLSLECTVEGTSNPNLYWYRQAAGRGLQLLFYSVGIGQISSEVPQNLSASRPQDRQFILSSKKLLLSDSGFYLCAWSRRTSGPYEQYFGPGTRLTVT.

This clone was picked up one time. The chain joins TRBV7-6 to TRBJ2-1; 12 bases agree with TRBD1. The V gene's germline CDR1 is SGHVS and CDR2 FNYEAQ. V lost 5 bases, J lost 7 bases, and 21 bases stayed unmatched. The CDR3 is 20 residues long. In nucleotides, the CDR3 is TGTGCCAGCAGCCTCTTCCCATCGTCCGGGACAGGGGGCCAATGGAATGAGCAGTTCTTC. It is translated as CASSLFPSSGTGGQWNEQFF.

The chain joins TRBV2 to TRBJ2-3; a possible D gene is TRBD1 (5 bases). CDR1 and CDR2 (germline): SNHLY, FYNNEI. This CDR3 region has 15 residues. With 4 bases removed from V and 1 base from J, the gap between germline ends came to 12 bases. Written as DNA, the CDR3 is TGTGCCAGCAGTGTGCGGCAAGGGGGCACAGATACGCAGTATTTT. This encodes CASSVRQGGTDTQYF.

V is TRBV7-2 and J is TRBJ2-1, with no clear D. The CDR3 consists of 15 residues. From germline, CDR1 is SGHTA and CDR2 FQGNSA. V was shortened by 0 bases and J by 5 bases, with 11 bases between the two germline ends. In DNA form, the CDR3 reads TGTGCCAGCAGCTTAGCGGGGATCCTCCACAATGAGCAGTTCTTC. The encoded protein is CASSLAGILHNEQFF.

This chain links TRBV6-5 with TRBJ1-1; D unclear. The CDR3 runs 13 residues. The germline V and J ends were trimmed by 3 bases and 3 bases, with 8 bases remaining between them. Germline lookup yields CDR1 MNHEY and CDR2 SVGAGI. Here the CDR3 reads CASSYKWDTEAFF. In DNA form, the CDR3 reads TGTGCCAGCAGTTATAAGTGGGACACTGAAGCTTTCTTT.

This clone was seen more than once but under ten times. The chain combines TRBV19 with TRBJ2-7; TRBD2 matches at 14 bases. This CDR3 comprises 16 residues. With 6 bases clipped from V and 1 base from J, the junction kept 5 bases outside the gene matches. Germline V CDR1 and CDR2: LNHDA, SQIVND (reference sequence). The CDR3 reads CASRPTSGGASYEQYF. DNA of the CDR3: TGTGCCAGTAGACCGACTAGCGGGGGGGCATCCTACGAGCAGTACTTC. The full variable domain, in which reference TRBV19 and TRBJ2-7 provide the parts outside the CDR3, is DGGITQSPKYLFRKEGQNVTLSCEQNLNHDAMYWYRQDPGQGLRLIYYSQIVNDFQKGDIAEGYSVSREKKESFPLTVTSAQKNPTAFYLCASRPTSGGASYEQYFGPGTRLTVT.

This chain joins TRBV9 and TRBJ2-5, with TRBD2 matching over 9 bases. In germline, CDR1 is SGDLS, CDR2 YYNGEE. This CDR3 comprises 15 residues. V gave up 3 bases and J gave up 5 bases; unmatched junction bases: 8. The CDR3 DNA sequence: TGTGCCAGCAGCGCACCGGGTAGCGGGAGTGAGACCCAGTACTTC. Its protein is CASSAPGSGSETQYF.

The V gene is TRBV6-1, the J gene TRBJ1-4; no definite D call. Between the trimmed V and J ends, which lost 6 bases and 2 bases, there was a span of 4 bases. From germline, CDR1 is MNHNS and CDR2 SASEGT. This CDR3 has 12 residues. DNA of the CDR3: TGTGCCAGCAGGGGGACTAATGAAAAACTGTTTTTT. It yields the protein CASRGTNEKLFF.

This clone was picked up a small number of times. J is TRBJ2-1 and V is TRBV30, with a tentative D call TRBD2 (5 bases). V dropped 0 bases and J dropped 9 bases, with 12 bases sitting between them. Germline V gene data show CDR1 as GTSNPN and CDR2 as SVGIG (reference sequence). The CDR3 contains 13 residues. The CDR3 here is CAWSVRAGREQFF. The CDR3 coding sequence is TGTGCCTGGAGTGTACGGGCGGGCCGTGAGCAGTTCTTC.

The chain is built from TRBV21-1 and TRBJ1-4. TRBV21-1 is marked as a pseudogene. The CDR3 is 18 residues long. The CDR3, as DNA: TGTGCCAGCAGCAAGGGGGGTACCACCACCCCAACTAATGAAAAACTGTTTTTT. This codes for CASSKGGTTTPTNEKLFF.

The chain joins TRBV11-2 to TRBJ2-7; no clear D. V was pared by 6 bases and J by 4 bases, with 16 bases between. The CDR3 loop spans 14 amino acids. CDR1 and CDR2 from the germline V gene are SGHAT and FQNNGV. CDR3 sequence (DNA): TGTGCCAGCAGTAGAACGGGCTCCAGGTACGAGCAGTACTTC. This encodes CASSRTGSRYEQYF.

The chain links TRBV4-2 to TRBJ2-7, with TRBD1 identical over 9 bases. Germline values: CDR1 LGHNA, CDR2 YNFKEQ. With 1 base clipped from V and 6 bases from J, the junction kept 4 bases outside the gene matches. This CDR3 contains 14 residues. The CDR3 spells CASSQAGQGLEQYF. CDR3 nucleotide sequence: TGTGCCAGCAGCCAAGCGGGACAGGGCCTCGAGCAGTACTTC.

The chain links TRBV13 to TRBJ2-1, with D unresolved. Germline V gene sequence: CDR1 PRHDT, CDR2 FYEKMQ (reference sequence). This CDR3 is built from 14 residues. V lost 1 base, J lost 7 bases, and 11 bases lay in between. The CDR3 sequence is CASSLESTANEQFF. The CDR3 DNA sequence: TGTGCCAGCAGCTTAGAAAGCACGGCGAATGAGCAGTTCTTC.

The chain recombines TRBV11-2 with TRBJ2-1, with 12 bases aligning to TRBD2. J gave up 4 bases and V 4 bases, and 5 bases lay outside the gene matches. Germline V gene sequence: CDR1 SGHAT, CDR2 FQNNGV. The CDR3 covers 16 residues. CDR3 coding DNA: TGTGCCAGCAGCTCCTCTAGCGGGAGGGCATACAATGAGCAGTTCTTC. This encodes CASSSSSGRAYNEQFF.

The chain joins TRBV7-9 to TRBJ2-2; D gene ambiguous. The length of the CDR3 is 13 residues. The V end lost 4 bases, the J end lost 8 bases, and 11 bases lay between the germline ends. Germline-derived CDR1 and CDR2 are SEHNR and FQNEAQ (reference sequence). CDR3 loop: CASSSPSVGELFF. The CDR3 DNA is TGTGCCAGCAGCTCCCCTTCAGTAGGGGAGCTGTTTTTT.

The gene calls are TRBV9 and TRBJ2-7; TRBD1 or TRBD2 may be the D gene (5 bases each). Germline-derived CDR1 and CDR2 are SGDLS and YYNGEE. V was clipped by 0 bases and J by 5 bases, with 12 bases between them. The CDR3 covers 14 residues. The CDR3 loop reads CASSVGGDEDEQYF. The CDR3, as DNA: TGTGCCAGCAGCGTAGGTGGGGACGAGGACGAGCAGTACTTC.

The J gene is TRBJ2-1, the V gene TRBV5-1; no clear D gene. V dropped 4 bases and J dropped 1 base, with 12 bases sitting between them. There are 15 residues in the CDR3. CDR1 SGHRS and CDR2 YFSETQ come from the germline V gene. This CDR3 is CASSPGDSSYNEQFF. The CDR3 DNA sequence: TGCGCCAGCAGCCCTGGGGATTCTTCCTACAATGAGCAGTTCTTC. The whole variable domain, filled in from reference TRBV5-1 and TRBJ2-1, reads KAGVTQTPRYLIKTRGQQVTLSCSPISGHRSVSWYQQTPGQGLQFLFEYFSETQRNKGNFPGRFSGRQFSNSRSEMNVSTLELGDSALYLCASSPGDSSYNEQFFGPGTRLTVL.

The V gene is TRBV10-3, the J gene TRBJ2-7; no firm D call. Between the trimmed V and J ends, which lost 2 bases and 6 bases, there was a span of 8 bases. The CDR3 consists of 12 residues. Germline loops: CDR1 ENHRY, CDR2 SYGVKD. The CDR3 protein is CAISETPREQYF. Written as DNA, the CDR3 is TGTGCCATCAGTGAGACACCGCGCGAGCAGTACTTC.

The chain combines TRBV19 with TRBJ1-2; the D gene is possibly TRBD1 (5 bases). Germline CDR1 reads LNHDA; CDR2 reads SQIVND (reference sequence). The V end was cut by 6 bases, the J end by 2 bases, with 10 bases between. This CDR3 contains 13 residues. The DNA for the CDR3 is TGTGCCAGTAGCATTGACAGAAACTATGGCTACACCTTC. It encodes CASSIDRNYGYTF.

CDR3 coding DNA: TGTGCCAGCAGTGAATTGGGGGGCGTAGCTTTCTTT. Translation: CASSELGGVAFF. This sequence joins TRBV6-1 and TRBJ1-1, with D tentatively TRBD1 (6 bases). V lost 2 bases, J lost 10 bases, and 11 bases lay in between. The CDR3 length is 12 residues. CDR1 MNHNS and CDR2 SASEGT come from the germline V gene.

J is TRBJ2-2 and V is TRBV6-5; the match to TRBD2 covers 8 bases. CDR3 length: 14 residues. Germline-derived CDR1 and CDR2 are MNHEY and SVGAGI. V shed 8 bases and J 0 bases; nucleotides not matched to a gene: 2. CDR3 bases: TGTGCCAGCGGGGGACTAGCGAACACCGGGGAGCTGTTTTTT. This encodes CASGGLANTGELFF.

The chain recombines TRBV30 with TRBJ2-1; D gene ambiguous. CDR3 size: 15 residues. Germline V CDR1 and CDR2: GTSNPN, SVGIG (reference sequence). V lost 1 base, J lost 3 bases, and 13 bases lay in between. The chain's CDR3 is CAWSGVQRVYNEQFF. CDR3 in DNA: TGTGCCTGGAGTGGGGTGCAGCGAGTCTACAATGAGCAGTTCTTC.

The rearrangement joins TRBV29-1 to TRBJ2-5; 7 bases agree with TRBD1. V lost 4 bases and J lost 4; bases outside the gene matches: 12. This CDR3 contains 15 residues. Germline CDR1 is SQVTM and CDR2 is ANQGSEA. The CDR3 here is CSVVGGRGIGETQYF. The CDR3 DNA reads TGCAGCGTTGTAGGGGGCAGGGGGATAGGAGAGACCCAGTACTTC.

In DNA, the CDR3 is TGTGCCAGCACCACAGGACAGGGGAGAGATGGCTACACCTTC. Translation: CASTTGQGRDGYTF. The rearrangement links TRBV9 to TRBJ1-2; TRBD1 agrees at 9 bases. Unmatched junction bases numbered 9, after V lost 6 bases and J lost 6 bases. This CDR3 contains 14 residues. CDR1 is SGDLS, CDR2 YYNGEE, per germline.

This clone has more than one count but fewer than ten. The rearrangement uses TRBV6-1 and TRBJ2-3, with D perhaps assigned TRBD1 or TRBD2 (5 bases each). The ends were cut back, 10 bases at V and 5 bases at J, with 19 bases in the middle. Germline CDR1 and CDR2: MNHNS and SASEGT. The CDR3 loop spans 14 amino acids. CDR3 sequence reads: CATQGPNRGDTQYF. The DNA of the CDR3 is TGTGCCACCCAGGGACCTAATCGGGGAGATACGCAGTATTTT.

This chain uses TRBV4-1 with TRBJ2-1, with TRBD2 matching 8 bases. The V gene end was trimmed by 0 bases and the J gene end by 7 bases; junction bases not matched to a gene: 17. CDR1 and CDR2 from the germline V gene are MGHRA and YSYEKL. This CDR3 is 19 amino acids long. Written as DNA, the CDR3 is TGCGCCAGCAGCCAAGATCTAGGCGCTACGGGAGGGATTAGAAATGAGCAGTTCTTC. Protein: CASSQDLGATGGIRNEQFF.

The chain uses TRBV5-1 and TRBJ2-3; D remains ambiguous. Germline V CDR1 and CDR2: SGHRS, YFSETQ. V lost 4 bases to trimming and J lost 2 bases, with 11 bases between them. The CDR3 spans 14 residues. This chain's CDR3 is CASSLDKNTDTQYF. The CDR3 coding sequence is TGCGCCAGCAGCCTCGACAAAAACACAGATACGCAGTATTTT.